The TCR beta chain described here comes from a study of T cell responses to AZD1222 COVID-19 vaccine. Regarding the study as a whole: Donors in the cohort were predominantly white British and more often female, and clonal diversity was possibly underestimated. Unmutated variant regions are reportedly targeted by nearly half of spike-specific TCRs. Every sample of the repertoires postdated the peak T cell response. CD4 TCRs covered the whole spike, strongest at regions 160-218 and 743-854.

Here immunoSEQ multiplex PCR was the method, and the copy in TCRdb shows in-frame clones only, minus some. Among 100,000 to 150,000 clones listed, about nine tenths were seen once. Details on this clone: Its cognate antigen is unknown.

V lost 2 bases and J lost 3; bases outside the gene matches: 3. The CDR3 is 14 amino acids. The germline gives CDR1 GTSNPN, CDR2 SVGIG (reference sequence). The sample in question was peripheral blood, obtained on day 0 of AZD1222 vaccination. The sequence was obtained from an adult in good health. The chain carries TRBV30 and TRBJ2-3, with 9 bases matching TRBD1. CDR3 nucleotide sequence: TGTGCCTGGAGTTCGACAGGGGGGACAGATACGCAGTATTTT. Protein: CAWSSTGGTDTQYF.